This TCR beta chain was sequenced for a study of siplizumab effects on memory and regulatory T cells. Study-wide results and caveats: Naive T cells looked more diverse than memory cells and looked like major alloresponse contributors.

Using immunoSEQ multiplex PCR, the repertoire was profiled, and TCRdb retains in-frame clones only, with some absent. The sample includes some 120,000 clones, about 95% of them seen just once. Comments on this clone: The antigen is undetermined.

The CDR3 length is 12 residues. Germline V lookup: CDR1 SGHVS, CDR2 FNYEAQ. The V gene lost 5 bases and the J gene lost 4 bases, with 7 bases spanning the gap. This chain uses TRBV7-6 with TRBJ2-3; D gene unclear. This TCR derives from a human donor in good health. Sequenced material: non-Treg CD4+ T cells sorted from blood. CDR3 nucleotides: TGTGCCAGCAGCCCCCGGGCAGATACGCAGTATTTT. Translated: CASSPRADTQYF.